Described below is a single T cell receptor beta chain sequence and its context. Its antigen is not identified. This sample was taken from a study of human T cells and chemical hapten exposure. Study context: Researchers reported sensitizing an approximately 2 cm by approximately 2 cm upper inner arm skin site with 2% DPC. Variation in per-sample TCR yields came mainly from small pooled library volume differences. Study conclusions and caveats: Patch test score rose with PT1 expanded TCRs, significant at 8, 16, 32, not 4.

The CDR3 runs 15 residues. Trimming took 8 bases from V and 5 from J, leaving 16 bases between them. A single record per CDR3 protein comes from TCRdb applying MiXCR to the RACE reads. The table lists roughly 84,000 distinct CDR3 sequences, over 9.5% of them singletons. Sample time point: patch test 2, 6 weeks after DPC sensitization. The treatment denotes: therapeutic diphenylcyclopropenone sensitization with weekly scalp DPC. This specimen was whole blood, taken in connection with sensitization to the hapten diphenylcyclopropenone (DPC). The source is a woman in her forties or fifties with alopecia areata. Some clones in this sample may be carry-over from other donors' samples. V usage is TRBV12-3 or TRBV12-4 and J usage is TRBJ1-6; a weak D match, TRBD1 (5 bases). In DNA form, the CDR3 reads TGTGCCAGCCGCGAGCGGGGCACCGATAATTCACCCCTCCACTTT. Amino acids: CASRERGTDNSPLHF.